This TCR beta chain was sequenced during a study of T cell changes during pregnancy in multiple sclerosis. Profiled with immunoSEQ multiplex PCR; TCRdb holds only in-frame clones, not every one. Of roughly 110,000 clones detected, less than 95% appear once; the ten largest clones hold 1.6%. The CDR3 runs to 14 residues. In germline, CDR1 is ENHRY, CDR2 SYGVKD. V gave up 0 bases and J gave up 8 bases; unmatched junction bases: 2. This chain uses TRBV10-3 with TRBJ2-1, with 9 bases lining up with TRBD2. The sequencing here drew on peripheral blood, taken after pregnancy. This receptor was identified in a female donor with multiple sclerosis, enrolled in a pregnancy study. The CDR3 sequence is CAISESSGRHEQFF. In DNA form, the CDR3 reads TGTGCCATCAGTGAGTCTAGCGGGAGACATGAGCAGTTCTTC.